These 15 T cell receptor beta chains were all obtained from the same sample, sequenced in a study of T cells in Graves' hyperthyroidism and ophthalmopathy. Amplified TCR beta CDR3 regions came from RNA transcripts. During a first-round RT-PCR of the TCR CDR3, the HTBI primer set was used. Each CDR3 protein gets one entry after TCRdb re-called the multiplex PCR reads with MiXCR. The table lists hundreds of thousands of distinct CDR3 sequences, around 19% of them singletons. The sequenced material came from blood. These receptors were taken from a woman aged 45-65 years with Graves' hyperthyroidism that later progressed to Graves' ophthalmopathy.

In this sample, this clonotype turned up a few times. The chain recombines TRBV7-9 with TRBJ2-1; 7 positions match TRBD2. The CDR3 extends over 14 amino acids. Losses at the gene ends were 11 bases for V and 3 bases for J; bases not matched to a gene: 10. CDR1 and CDR2 from the germline V gene are SEHNR and FQNEAQ (reference sequence). This chain's CDR3 is CAGGDQGYYNEQFF. CDR3 bases: TGTGCCGGGGGGGACCAGGGTTACTACAATGAGCAGTTCTTC.

In this sample, this clonotype turned up many times. V and J are TRBV20-1 and TRBJ2-7; 11 bases align to TRBD2. Per the germline V gene, CDR1 is DFQATT and CDR2 is SNEGSKA (reference sequence). V lost 0 bases, J lost 3 bases, and 7 bases stayed unmatched. The CDR3 totals 16 residues. In DNA form, the CDR3 reads TGCAGTGCTAGAGATCTAGGTAGCGGGGGGGTCTACGAGCAGTACTTC. It encodes CSARDLGSGGVYEQYF.

Ten or more counts support this clonotype. The chain uses TRBV11-3 and TRBJ2-1; 7 bases are shared with TRBD2. The CDR3 length is 16 residues. With 4 bases clipped from V and 3 bases from J, the junction kept 9 bases outside the gene matches. Per the germline V gene, CDR1 is SGHNT and CDR2 is YENEEA. The CDR3 DNA reads TGTGCCAGCAGCTCGGCCTCCCCGGGGGGCTACAATGAGCAGTTCTTC. As protein: CASSSASPGGYNEQFF.

The rearrangement uses TRBV15 and TRBJ1-6, with D possibly matching TRBD1 (5 bases). The CDR3 is 15 amino acids. V dropped 3 bases and J dropped 11 bases, with 17 bases sitting between them. Germline values: CDR1 LNHNV, CDR2 YYDKDF (reference sequence). DNA for the CDR3: TGTGCCACCAGCAGGGAGAGATTGGGGACTACACCCCTCCACTTT. It specifies CATSRERLGTTPLHF.

The V gene is TRBV19, the J gene TRBJ2-2; TRBD2 matches at 7 bases. V lost 3 bases and J lost 2; bases outside the gene matches: 6. CDR3 length equals 16 residues. Germline V gene lookup returns CDR1 LNHDA and CDR2 SQIVND (reference sequence). CDR3 in DNA: TGTGCCAGTAGTATCATGGGAGGGTCAAACACCGGGGAGCTGTTTTTT. This encodes CASSIMGGSNTGELFF. The variable domain in full, with the rest retrieved from reference TRBV19 and TRBJ2-2, is DGGITQSPKYLFRKEGQNVTLSCEQNLNHDAMYWYRQDPGQGLRLIYYSQIVNDFQKGDIAEGYSVSREKKESFPLTVTSAQKNPTAFYLCASSIMGGSNTGELFFGEGSRLTVL.

This clonotype showed up just a few times. V gene TRBV5-1 combines with J gene TRBJ2-2; no definite D call. The germline CDR1 and CDR2 sequences are SGHRS and YFSETQ. The V end lost 0 bases, the J end lost 6 bases, and 18 bases lay between the germline ends. The length of the CDR3 is 17 residues. CDR3 sequence reads: CASSLVGTTKGPGELFF. CDR3 DNA: TGCGCCAGCAGCTTGGTTGGCACGACGAAAGGCCCCGGGGAGCTGTTTTTT.

This clonotype came up many times. The V and J genes are TRBV10-1 and TRBJ1-3; 8 bases align to TRBD1. Germline V gives CDR1 WNHNN, CDR2 SYGVQD (reference sequence). CDR3 length equals 16 residues. V lost 6 bases and J lost 6; bases outside the gene matches: 13. The CDR3 DNA is TGCGCCAGCAGCGGTACCGGGACAGGAAGGGAAAACACCATATATTTT. Translation: CASSGTGTGRENTIYF.

This clonotype was counted many times. One end of the junction does not line up with germline, which may come from a read error. The J gene is TRBJ1-5, the V gene TRBV11-2; D unclear. The germline V gene has CDR1 SGHAT and CDR2 FQNNGV. The CDR3 length is 14 residues. DNA for the CDR3: TGTGCCAGCAGTTTAGATAGGAACAATCAGCCCCAGCATTTT. Protein product: CASSLDRNNQPQHF.

This clonotype occurred a few times. A clone one base away is much larger, so this may be a read error. This chain links TRBV7-9 with TRBJ1-1; 9 positions match TRBD1. Germline V gene lookup returns CDR1 SEHNR and CDR2 FQNEAQ (reference sequence). The CDR3 extends over 15 amino acids. V was pared by 5 bases and J by 5 bases, with 9 bases of the junction left unmatched. The CDR3 region has the DNA TGTGCCAGCAGCACTTACAGGGGGCCGGAAACTGAAGCTTTCTTT. This gives the protein CASSTYRGPETEAFF.

This clonotype has ten or more counts. This rearrangement joins TRBV30 to TRBJ2-5; 9 bases are a match to TRBD2. The junction had 10 bases not matched to a gene; V was cut back by 0 bases and J by 5 bases. The CDR3 spans 16 residues. From germline, CDR1 is GTSNPN and CDR2 SVGIG (reference sequence). DNA for the CDR3: TGTGCCTGGAGTGTACAGCTAGCGGGGACGGAGGAGACCCAGTACTTC. Its protein product is CAWSVQLAGTEETQYF.

The chain employs TRBV30 and TRBJ2-3; D possibly corresponds to TRBD1 (5 bases). This CDR3 spans 15 amino acids. CDR1 and CDR2 (germline): GTSNPN, SVGIG (reference sequence). V lost 3 bases and J lost 0, with 13 bases in between. CDR3 protein: CAWRLTGSSTDTQYF. The CDR3 DNA reads as TGTGCCTGGAGACTTACAGGTTCTAGCACAGATACGCAGTATTTT.

The CDR3 DNA is TGTGCCAGCAGCGGGACTAGCGTACCCCAAGAGACCCAGTACTTC. It translates to CASSGTSVPQETQYF. This chain joins TRBV7-3 and TRBJ2-5, with 10 bases matching TRBD2. CDR1 and CDR2 (germline): SGHTA, FQGTGA. The length of the CDR3 is 15 residues. Trimming took 5 bases from V and 1 from J; bases not matched to a gene: 4.

The chain links TRBV13 to TRBJ1-1, with TRBD1 matching over 7 bases. The CDR3 runs to 14 residues. The junction had 4 bases not matched to a gene; V was cut back by 5 bases and J by 1 base. Germline CDR1 reads PRHDT; CDR2 reads FYEKMQ (reference sequence). CDR3 residues: CASSPHRGNTEAFF. The CDR3 nucleotides read TGTGCCAGCAGCCCTCACAGGGGGAACACTGAAGCTTTCTTT.

This clonotype has only one observation. J is TRBJ1-1 and V is TRBV30, with D possibly TRBD1 on 6 matching bases. The CDR3 has 14 amino acids. Germline V gene sequence: CDR1 GTSNPN, CDR2 SVGIG (reference sequence). V was pared by 2 bases and J by 5 bases, with 15 bases between. CDR3 amino acids: CAWSPTGGSTEAFF. In nucleotides, the CDR3 is TGTGCCTGGAGTCCGACCGGGGGCAGTACTGAAGCTTTCTTT.

This sequence joins TRBV5-1 and TRBJ1-1; the D gene is possibly TRBD1 (5 bases). The germline V gene encodes CDR1 SGHRS and CDR2 YFSETQ. The CDR3 has 14 amino acids. Trimming took off 4 bases at V and 3 bases at J, with 13 bases between the two ends. CDR3: CASSPIGGDTEAFF. Written as DNA, the CDR3 is TGCGCCAGCAGCCCCATTGGGGGAGACACTGAAGCTTTCTTT.